Below, one T cell receptor beta chain is given with its context. Its antigen specificity is not known. One base away there is no much larger clone; base qualities are not given. This entry comes from a study of blood T cell repertoires in COVID-19 (TCRdb year 2020). A note on the overall study: Samples covering the acute and convalescent phases of COVID-19 were provided by collaborators in the United States, Italy and Spain. The material from the prospective study consisted of cDNA or gDNA derived from T cells, B-cell-depleted T cells, or PBMCs. The dataset comprised deeply sampled blood TCRbeta repertoires from subjects exposed to, actively infected with, or recovered from COVID-19. A freely available public database, intended as a resource for researchers studying the immune response to SARS-CoV-2, is where the repertoires were released. The samples were drawn from the first 160 participants of the ongoing ImmuneRACE study and from some 1,300 subjects provided by 6 global collaborators. Sample metadata almost always included a de-identified subject ID, COVID-19 status, age in years and sex. Where available, HLA class I and class II types were taken from metadata supplied by the sample provider and were not determined by assay-based typing. On the study overall, not on this receptor specifically: Clinical and demographic metadata were provided uncurated, with the amount varying by source and participant.

Including the terminal cysteine and phenylalanine, the CDR3 comprises 16 residues. Only the CDR3 DNA stays, 48 bases, in frame from base 1. Compared with germline, V lacks 1 base and J lacks 4 bases; bases without a gene match: 7. CDR1 SGHAT and CDR2 FQNNGV were looked up in the germline V gene. TCRbeta CDR3 regions were amplified from genomic DNA by means of the immunoSEQ Assay, a bias-controlled multiplex PCR. Per the authors' processing: Nucleated cell counts per sample were estimated from amplification of reference gene primers within the assay. To quantify the absolute abundance of each unique TCRbeta CDR3 rearrangement, sequence reads were collapsed and filtered. For each sample, productive Simpson clonality was calculated by taking the square root of Simpson's diversity index across productive rearrangements. TCRdb obtained this table from immuneACCESS and retained in-frame rearrangements with V and J assigned. These tables miss some clones; where compared with another copy, unresolved V genes account for less than half of the shortfall, and the remainder is unexplained. V, J and clone size are those of that table, while D and trimming were read from the DNA. The sample profile shows around 250,000 clones; about nine tenths of them were found once. The ten largest clones capture 0.85% to 0.95% of the sample.

Samples from volunteer blood donors who had recovered from COVID-19 were contributed by a second Seattle source. Whole blood was collected in K2EDTA tubes by collaborating institutions according to the institutions' own protocols. For TCRbeta analysis, collaborators shipped samples in one of three forms: frozen whole blood, isolated PBMCs, or DNA extracted from either of those sample types. The specimen was peripheral blood. The source of this sequence is a woman between 35 and 50 years old who had recovered from COVID-19. The rearranged segments are TRBV11-2 and TRBJ2-3, and TRBD2 matches 8 of the central bases. The CDR3 loop reads CASSLGGTSIADTQYF. The DNA sequence is as follows: TGTGCCAGCAGCTTAGGAGGGACTAGTATCGCAGATACGCAGTATTTT.